Listed below are T cell receptor beta chains from one sample, sequenced in a study of cytomegalovirus exposure and HLA in healthy donors. TCRdb's table, derived via immunoSEQ multiplex PCR, lists solely in-frame clones and lacks some. This sample has 220,000 or so clones, with 75% to 90% found just once. The sequencing sample was made of PBMCs. These receptor sequences come from a woman aged 18-35 years in good health and CMV-seronegative. Both conserved end residues are part of each CDR3. A D gene is named only where the DNA matches it firmly. Only part of the rows carry a size: once, few, many, or a class if the clone is expanded.

v_gene	len	d_gene	abundance	j_gene	CDR3aa	CDR3nt
TRBV15	20	TRBD1	NA	TRBJ2-6	CATSRKKVPGQGTGANVLTF	TGTGCCACCAGCAGAAAAAAGGTCCCGGGACAGGGCACTGGGGCCAACGTCCTGACTTTC
TRBV4-1	15	TRBD2	NA	TRBJ2-5	CASSPGGGIGKTQYF	TGCGCCAGCAGCCCGGGGGGGGGTATAGGGAAGACCCAGTACTTC
TRBV15	16	TRBD1	NA	TRBJ2-1	CATSGRLGTGGNEQFF	TGTGCCACCAGCGGGCGACTCGGGACAGGGGGCAATGAGCAGTTCTTC
TRBV6-1	15	TRBD1	few	TRBJ1-2	CASSEETGGNYGYTF	TGTGCCAGCAGTGAAGAGACAGGGGGTAACTATGGCTACACCTTC
TRBV29-1	17	TRBD2	NA	TRBJ2-7	CSVETSGRAFGPYEQYF	TGCAGCGTGGAAACTAGCGGGAGGGCGTTCGGTCCCTACGAGCAGTACTTC
TRBV10-1	16	NA	NA	TRBJ2-2	CASSDRKTVVTGELFF	TGCGCCAGCAGTGATAGGAAAACCGTAGTAACCGGGGAGCTGTTTTTT
TRBV7-2	15	NA	NA	TRBJ2-1	CASSLGHGSYNEQFF	TGTGCCAGCAGCTTAGGGCACGGCTCCTACAATGAGCAGTTCTTC
TRBV5-1	14	TRBD1	once	TRBJ1-4	CASSLQGANEKLFF	TGCGCCAGCAGCTTACAGGGGGCTAATGAAAAACTGTTTTTT
TRBV9	16	NA	NA	TRBJ2-5	CASSVGEGGRRETQYF	TGTGCCAGCAGCGTAGGAGAGGGGGGGAGGAGGGAGACCCAGTACTTC
TRBV2	14	NA	NA	TRBJ2-5	CASSETGKQETQYF	TGTGCCAGCAGTGAGACAGGCAAACAAGAGACCCAGTACTTC
TRBV6-4	13	NA	NA	TRBJ2-3	CASSEGHADTQYF	TGTGCCAGCAGTGAAGGGCATGCAGATACGCAGTATTTT
TRBV5-1	13	NA	few	TRBJ1-2	CASSSRVGYGYTF	TGCGCCAGCAGCTCCAGGGTAGGGTATGGCTACACCTTC
TRBV29-1	12	TRBD1	once	TRBJ2-1	CSTGTGNNEQFF	TGCAGCACCGGGACAGGGAACAATGAGCAGTTCTTC
TRBV7-9	15	TRBD1	NA	TRBJ2-7	CASSFVRQGAYEQYF	TGTGCCAGCAGCTTCGTTAGACAGGGGGCCTACGAGCAGTACTTC
TRBV6-1	12	NA	NA	TRBJ1-1	CASSASGREAFF	TGTGCCAGCAGTGCGTCGGGCAGAGAAGCTTTCTTT
TRBV5-1	13	NA	NA	TRBJ2-1	CASSLVGNDEQFF	TGCGCCAGCAGCTTGGTAGGGAACGATGAGCAGTTCTTC
TRBV5-1	15	TRBD1	NA	TRBJ2-7	CASSARDRGLSEQYF	TGCGCCAGCAGCGCCCGGGACAGGGGTCTTTCCGAGCAGTACTTC
TRBV18	13	TRBD1	NA	TRBJ1-2	CASTGQANYGYTF	TGTGCCAGCACAGGACAGGCGAACTATGGCTACACCTTC
TRBV6-1	14	NA	NA	TRBJ1-2	CASSISGSNYGYTF	TGTGCCAGCAGCATTTCCGGCAGCAACTATGGCTACACCTTC
TRBV28	14	NA	NA	TRBJ2-2	CASSLWTYTGELFF	TGTGCCAGCAGCCTATGGACCTACACCGGGGAGCTGTTTTTT
TRBV6-1	15	NA	NA	TRBJ1-5	CASSDQPGPNQPQHF	TGTGCCAGCAGTGATCAGCCCGGTCCTAATCAGCCCCAGCATTTT
TRBV2	14	TRBD1	NA	TRBJ1-4	CASSPRGPREKLFF	TGTGCCAGCAGTCCAAGGGGGCCACGTGAAAAACTGTTTTTT
TRBV30	14	TRBD1	NA	TRBJ2-7	CACIRQGAGYEQYF	TGTGCCTGCATTCGACAGGGGGCGGGCTACGAGCAGTACTTC
TRBV6-1	14	NA	many	TRBJ1-5	CASTPGLSNQPQHF	TGTGCCAGCACCCCTGGGCTATCCAATCAGCCCCAGCATTTT
TRBV7-3	13	NA	NA	TRBJ2-3	CASSQSGTDTQYF	TGTGCCAGCAGCCAATCTGGAACAGATACGCAGTATTTT
TRBV7-6	13	NA	NA	TRBJ1-1	CASSPEVNSEAFF	TGTGCCAGCAGTCCGGAAGTGAACTCGGAAGCTTTCTTT
TRBV5-1	14	TRBD1	few	TRBJ2-2	CASSLVTGAGELFF	TGCGCCAGCAGCTTGGTGACAGGGGCCGGGGAGCTGTTTTTT
TRBV9	13	NA	once	TRBJ2-7	CASSVGTASEQYF	TGTGCCAGCAGCGTAGGGACGGCCTCTGAGCAGTACTTC
TRBV11-2	15	TRBD2	NA	TRBJ2-1	CASSRAGVSYNEQFF	TGTGCCAGCAGCCGCGCGGGAGTGTCCTACAATGAGCAGTTCTTC
TRBV11-2	16	NA	NA	TRBJ1-6	CASSSLGAGDNSPLHF	TGTGCCAGCAGCTCCCTAGGGGCAGGGGATAATTCACCCCTCCACTTT
TRBV5-1	15	TRBD1	NA	TRBJ2-3	CASSWGQGSTDTQYF	TGCGCCAGCAGCTGGGGACAGGGGAGCACAGATACGCAGTATTTT
TRBV28	15	NA	NA	TRBJ2-1	CASRDEGASNNEQFF	TGTGCCAGCAGAGATGAGGGAGCGTCAAACAATGAGCAGTTCTTC